A single sample gave rise to the 15 T cell receptor beta chains below, sequenced in a study of cytomegalovirus exposure and HLA in healthy donors. PCR primers comprised 60 Vbeta and 13 Jbeta primers. This table comes from immunoSEQ multiplex PCR, and its TCRdb copy is limited to in-frame clones, with some not included. The table includes over 110,000 clones, around four fifths detected once. Input material: PBMCs. These receptors all stem from a woman aged 55-69 years in good health and CMV-seropositive.

The chain is built from TRBV11-2 and TRBJ2-5; TRBD2 aligns across 8 bases. The CDR3 extends over 13 amino acids. With 5 bases clipped from V and 4 bases from J, the junction kept 3 bases outside the gene matches. Germline CDR1 is SGHAT and CDR2 is FQNNGV. DNA of the CDR3: TGTGCCAGCAGCCCCCTAGCGGGAGAGACCCAGTACTTC. It encodes CASSPLAGETQYF.

This chain uses TRBV29-1 with TRBJ2-3, with TRBD2 matching over 7 bases. Germline CDR1 SQVTM, CDR2 ANQGSEA. The CDR3 totals 14 residues. Losses at the gene ends were 5 bases for V and 2 bases for J; bases not matched to a gene: 7. CDR3 nucleotide sequence: TGCAGCGTTCCCGGGGGGACGTACACAGATACGCAGTATTTT. Protein sequence: CSVPGGTYTDTQYF.

This clone has just one count. CDR3 coding DNA: TGTGCCAGCAGCACGGACAGAACTACAGATACGCAGTATTTT. It translates to CASSTDRTTDTQYF. This rearrangement joins TRBV7-2 to TRBJ2-3, with D perhaps TRBD1 (6 bases). The CDR3 is made up of 14 amino acids. CDR1 SGHTA and CDR2 FQGNSA come from the germline V gene. With 5 bases removed from V and 3 bases from J, the gap between germline ends came to 12 bases.

The chain employs TRBV2 and TRBJ1-5; D remains ambiguous. V lost 4 bases to trimming and J lost 3 bases, with 13 bases between them. The length of the CDR3 is 15 residues. Germline lookup yields CDR1 SNHLY and CDR2 FYNNEI. The chain's CDR3 is CASSALSTANQPQHF. CDR3 nucleotide sequence: TGTGCCAGCAGTGCGCTAAGCACAGCCAATCAGCCCCAGCATTTT.

The chain joins TRBV29-1 to TRBJ2-6, with 7 bases that match TRBD1. This CDR3 is 17 amino acids long. Germline V CDR1 and CDR2: SQVTM, ANQGSEA. V lost 3 bases and J lost 0; bases outside the gene matches: 8. CDR3: CSVEDRSSFSGANVLTF. The CDR3 nucleotides read TGCAGCGTTGAGGACAGGTCCTCTTTCTCTGGGGCCAACGTCCTGACTTTC.

As concerns this clone: The same CDR3 arises from other DNA sequences in this sample as well. The chain joins TRBV6-6 to TRBJ2-3, with TRBD2 matching 7 bases. CDR1 and CDR2 (germline): MNHNY, SVGAGI (reference sequence). This CDR3 is 15 amino acids long. V dropped 2 bases and J dropped 2; count of bases not matched to a gene: 4. CDR3 region: CASSYRGSITDTQYF. The CDR3 region has the DNA TGTGCCAGCAGTTACCGCGGGAGTATCACAGATACGCAGTATTTT.

A single count supports this clone. The chain couples TRBV6-6 to TRBJ2-5; 8 bases are a match to TRBD1. With V trimmed by 4 bases and J by 2 bases, 3 bases remained unmatched. The CDR3 consists of 14 residues. Germline CDR1 reads MNHNY; CDR2 reads SVGAGI (reference sequence). CDR3 residues: CASSCGTGQETQYF. The CDR3 DNA reads as TGTGCCAGCAGTTGCGGGACAGGACAAGAGACCCAGTACTTC.

The genes are TRBV2 and TRBJ1-1, with 7 bases matching TRBD1. The V segment lost 4 bases and the J segment 2 bases; nucleotides outside the gene matches: 4. The length of the CDR3 is 14 residues. Germline CDR1 is SNHLY and CDR2 is FYNNEI. The CDR3 region is CASSVQGVNTEAFF. CDR3 bases: TGTGCCAGCAGTGTTCAGGGGGTAAACACTGAAGCTTTCTTT.

The rearrangement links TRBV4-1 to TRBJ2-7; a weak D match, TRBD2 (5 bases). The germline CDR1 and CDR2 sequences are MGHRA and YSYEKL. The CDR3 is made up of 15 amino acids. Trimming took off 0 bases at V and 0 bases at J, with 9 bases between the two ends. The CDR3 region has the DNA TGCGCCAGCAGCCAAGATGCCGGGGACTCCTACGAGCAGTACTTC. It is translated as CASSQDAGDSYEQYF.

The rearrangement links TRBV25-1 to TRBJ2-1; 11 positions match TRBD2. V shed 10 bases and J 5 bases; nucleotides not matched to a gene: 10. The CDR3 has 15 residues. The germline CDR1 and CDR2 sequences are MGHDK and SYGVNS. In DNA form, the CDR3 reads TGTGCCACCGGATTAGCGGGAGGGTTCCACAATGAGCAGTTCTTC. Protein product: CATGLAGGFHNEQFF.

The chain couples TRBV7-2 to TRBJ2-3, with D possibly being TRBD1 (6 bases). Per germline, CDR1 SGHTA and CDR2 FQGNSA. The CDR3 extends over 14 amino acids. V shed 5 bases and J shed 6 bases, with 15 bases lying between them. CDR3 DNA: TGTGCCAGCAGCCGAAAACAGGGAGAGGATACGCAGTATTTT. Amino acids: CASSRKQGEDTQYF.

The chain is built from TRBV28 and TRBJ2-7; 7 nucleotides align to TRBD1. The CDR3 length is 14 residues. Losses at the gene ends were 6 bases for V and 0 bases for J; bases not matched to a gene: 5. CDR1 is MDHEN and CDR2 is SYDVKM in the germline V gene. The chain's CDR3 is CASRIDRASYEQYF. CDR3 coding DNA: TGTGCCAGCAGAATCGACAGGGCCTCCTACGAGCAGTACTTC. Supplemented by reference TRBV28 and TRBJ2-7, the full variable domain reads DVKVTQSSRYLVKRTGEKVFLECVQDMDHENMFWYRQDPGLGLRLIYFSYDVKMKEKGDIPEGYSVSREKKERFSLILESASTNQTSMYLCASRIDRASYEQYFGPGTRLTVT.

The chain's CDR3 is CASSRREIYEQYF. CDR3 DNA sequence: TGTGCCAGCAGCCGCCGCGAAATCTACGAGCAGTACTTC. The chain uses TRBV5-5 and TRBJ2-7; D is ambiguous. This CDR3 has 13 residues. In germline, CDR1 is SGHKS, CDR2 YYEKEE (reference sequence). The V end lost 4 bases, the J end lost 3 bases, and 11 bases lay between the germline ends.

V gene TRBV30 combines with J gene TRBJ2-1; unclear D gene. Germline V gene sequence: CDR1 GTSNPN, CDR2 SVGIG (reference sequence). Trimming pared 1 base from V and 10 bases from J, leaving 17 bases between. The length of the CDR3 is 14 residues. This CDR3 reads CAWSGSALLPEQFF. The CDR3 coding sequence is TGTGCCTGGAGTGGGAGCGCACTGCTCCCCGAGCAGTTCTTC.

The J gene is TRBJ2-5, the V gene TRBV13, with D perhaps matching TRBD1 (7 bases). The tail of the sequence fits TRBJ2-7 better, so the J call may be wrong. Germline V gene lookup returns CDR1 PRHDT and CDR2 FYEKMQ (reference sequence). CDR3 length equals 13 residues. In DNA, the CDR3 is TGTGCCAGCAGCTTCCAGGGGGGAAGCGAGCAGTACTTC. Translation gives CASSFQGGSEQYF.